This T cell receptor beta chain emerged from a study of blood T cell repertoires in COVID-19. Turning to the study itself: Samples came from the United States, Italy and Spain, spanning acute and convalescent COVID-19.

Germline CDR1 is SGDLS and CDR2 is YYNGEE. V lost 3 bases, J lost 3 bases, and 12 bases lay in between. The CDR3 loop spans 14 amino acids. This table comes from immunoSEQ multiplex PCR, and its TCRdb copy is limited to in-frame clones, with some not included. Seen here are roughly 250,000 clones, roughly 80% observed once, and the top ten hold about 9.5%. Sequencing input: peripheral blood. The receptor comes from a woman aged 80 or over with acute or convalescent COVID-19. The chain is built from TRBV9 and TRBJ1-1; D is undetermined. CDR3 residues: CASSEGSRYTEAFF. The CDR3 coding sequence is TGTGCCAGCAGCGAAGGGAGTCGGTACACTGAAGCTTTCTTT. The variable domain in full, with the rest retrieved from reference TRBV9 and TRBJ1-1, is DSGVTQTPKHLITATGQRVTLRCSPRSGDLSVYWYQQSLDQGLQFLIQYYNGEERAKGNILERFSAQQFPDLHSELNLSSLELGDSALYFCASSEGSRYTEAFFGQGTRLTVV.